The sequence of this T cell receptor beta chain was determined in a study of cytomegalovirus exposure and HLA in healthy donors. CDR1 KGHSH and CDR2 LQKENI come from the germline V gene. The CDR3 is 12 residues long. The PCR used 60 Vbeta and 13 Jbeta primers. Method: immunoSEQ multiplex PCR; TCRdb's copy keeps in-frame clones and lacks some. Among some 140,000 clones listed, approximately 80% were seen once. This clone is a singleton in its sample. Antigen: not known. At one boundary the junction diverges from the germline segment, which might be a read error. Study-wide results and limits: Per published reports, the classifier diagnosed cytomegalovirus status with high specificity and sensitivity. Roughly uniform depth of sequencing across donors was assumed in presence/absence analyses. Among TCR beta chains, those listed as cytomegalovirus-associated numbered under 200.

J is TRBJ2-7 and V is TRBV18; D gene unclear. The TCR sequence derives from a young woman in good health and CMV-seronegative. The sequenced sample consisted of PBMCs. The CDR3 is CASSPPGDPPVF. CDR3 DNA sequence: TGTGCCAGCTCACCACCAGGAGACCCTCCGGTTTTC.